The 11 T cell receptor beta chains in this list originate from one sample, sequenced in a study of cytomegalovirus exposure and HLA in healthy donors. PCR involved 60 Vbeta and 13 Jbeta primers. Sequencing was performed with immunoSEQ multiplex PCR; in TCRdb, only in-frame clones are kept and a portion is missing. Among 110,000 to 150,000 clones listed, approximately 72% were seen once. The specimen sequenced was PBMCs. The origin of the receptors is a middle-aged man in good health and CMV-seronegative.

The table lists this clone with a few counts. This chain uses TRBV28 with TRBJ1-4; the D is unclear. In germline, CDR1 is MDHEN, CDR2 SYDVKM. Trimming shortened V by 1 base and J by 10 bases, and 13 bases separated the two germline ends. This CDR3 is 14 amino acids long. The DNA of the CDR3 is TGTGCCAGCAGTTTATCCGCGACCCGGGGAAAACTGTTTTTT. It encodes CASSLSATRGKLFF.

This clone was seen more than once but under ten times. The V call is TRBV5-1, the J call TRBJ1-5; perhaps TRBD1 as D (6 bases). V was clipped by 2 bases and J by 0 bases, with 9 bases between them. The germline V gene encodes CDR1 SGHRS and CDR2 YFSETQ. CDR3 length equals 15 residues. The DNA for the CDR3 is TGCGCCAGCAGCTTCACAGGGAATAGCAATCAGCCCCAGCATTTT. It encodes CASSFTGNSNQPQHF.

This clone was seen more than once but under ten times. The CDR3 DNA reads TGTGCCAGCAGCTCTGCCGGGACTAGCGTTATCAATGAGCAGTTCTTC. This translates into CASSSAGTSVINEQFF. The V call is TRBV11-2, the J call TRBJ2-1; 10 bases line up with TRBD2. Germline assignment: CDR1 SGHAT and CDR2 FQNNGV. CDR3 size: 16 residues. V was clipped by 4 bases and J by 6 bases; unmatched bases: 9.

This clone occurred once. The chain combines TRBV7-9 with TRBJ1-5; a weak D match, TRBD1 (6 bases). Trimming took 5 bases from V and 1 from J, leaving 12 bases between them. This CDR3 has 15 residues. Germline CDR1 reads SEHNR; CDR2 reads FQNEAQ (reference sequence). The CDR3 region has the DNA TGTGCCAGCAGCAACGACAGGTCAAGCAATCAGCCCCAGCATTTT. Protein: CASSNDRSSNQPQHF.

This sequence joins TRBV20-1 and TRBJ2-7, with D uncertain. V was shortened by 7 bases and J by 1 base, with 8 bases between the two germline ends. This CDR3 is 11 amino acids long. The germline CDR1 and CDR2 sequences are DFQATT and SNEGSKA (reference sequence). The CDR3 DNA follows: TGCAGTGGTTACATTTCCTACGAGCAGTACTTC. Its translation is CSGYISYEQYF.

This sequence joins TRBV5-1 and TRBJ2-1; the match to TRBD1 covers 8 bases. CDR1 is SGHRS and CDR2 is YFSETQ in the germline V gene. V lost 2 bases to trimming and J lost 6 bases; unmatched junction nucleotides: 7. This CDR3 spans 15 amino acids. For the CDR3, the DNA is TGCGCCAGCAGCTTCACGCAGGGGGCGCCCAATGAGCAGTTCTTC. Protein product: CASSFTQGAPNEQFF.

This rearrangement joins TRBV7-8 to TRBJ1-1; unclear D gene. The CDR3 runs to 16 residues. With 1 base removed from V and 1 base from J, the gap between germline ends came to 13 bases. Germline loops: CDR1 SGHVS, CDR2 FQNEAQ. CDR3 amino acids: CASSLDIPGENTEAFF. In DNA form, the CDR3 reads TGTGCCAGCAGCTTAGATATTCCGGGTGAGAACACTGAAGCTTTCTTT.

V gene TRBV7-9 combines with J gene TRBJ1-5; D ambiguous. The CDR3 has 14 amino acids. The V gene lost 3 bases and the J gene lost 4 bases, with 10 bases spanning the gap. CDR1 is SEHNR and CDR2 is FQNEAQ in the germline V gene (reference sequence). The DNA for the CDR3 is TGTGCCAGCAGCTTCGAGGGCACGAATCAGCCCCAGCATTTT. Amino acid sequence: CASSFEGTNQPQHF.

Written as DNA, the CDR3 is TGCGCCAGCAGCTTGACGACTAGCGGGTCCTACAATGAGCAGTTCTTC. Its translation is CASSLTTSGSYNEQFF. The chain has TRBV5-1 and TRBJ2-1; 10 bases match TRBD2. Germline CDR1 reads SGHRS; CDR2 reads YFSETQ. Trimming took 1 base from V and 1 from J; bases not matched to a gene: 2. CDR3 length: 16 residues.

The DNA of the CDR3 is TGTGCCAGCAGTACCGAGCCCTACGAGCAGTACTTC. Residues: CASSTEPYEQYF. V gene TRBV28 combines with J gene TRBJ2-5, with no clear D. Gene TRBJ2-7 matches the end of the DNA better, so the J call may be wrong. CDR3 length equals 12 residues. Germline assignment: CDR1 MDHEN and CDR2 SYDVKM.

J is TRBJ2-3 and V is TRBV9, with 8 bases identical to TRBD2. Germline V CDR1 and CDR2: SGDLS, YYNGEE. V dropped 3 bases and J dropped 0; count of bases not matched to a gene: 9. The CDR3 extends over 17 amino acids. Here the CDR3 reads CASSGPFSGTSTDTQYF. The DNA for the CDR3 is TGTGCCAGCAGCGGCCCGTTTAGCGGGACTAGCACAGATACGCAGTATTTT.